Following are 25 T cell receptor beta chains from one sample sequenced in a study of T cells after yellow fever vaccination. TCRdb recomputed calls from the 5' RACE reads with MiXCR, one row per CDR3 protein. The sample lists 50,000 to 65,000 distinct CDR3 sequences; about 6.6% were seen once. Sequencing used CD8+ T cells not binding an NS4B(214-222) dextramer, sorted from PBMCs, obtained roughly 46 days after the first yellow fever vaccination. The receptors were gathered from a young man who received the YFV17D yellow fever vaccine.

This clonotype was recorded a few times. The rearrangement joins TRBV10-3 to TRBJ1-1, with D tentatively TRBD1 (6 bases). V was trimmed by 10 bases and J by 2 bases, leaving 20 bases between them. The length of the CDR3 is 15 residues. The V gene's germline CDR1 is ENHRY and CDR2 SYGVKD. The CDR3 sequence is CATTRDRGTNTEAFF. The CDR3 nucleotides read TGTGCCACTACCCGGGACCGTGGGACAAACACTGAAGCTTTCTTT.

This chain joins TRBV5-1 and TRBJ2-6, with 10 positions matching TRBD1. This CDR3 is 18 amino acids long. Germline CDR1 reads SGHRS; CDR2 reads YFSETQ. The ends lost 4 bases at V and 2 bases at J; junction bases unmatched: 9. CDR3 DNA: TGCGCCAGCAGCCCCTTCCGGGACAGGGGCCCTGGGGCCAACGTCCTGACTTTC. This sequence encodes CASSPFRDRGPGANVLTF.

This clonotype was observed a handful of times. The chain uses TRBV6-2 or TRBV6-3 and TRBJ1-4; no reliable D call. Germline-derived CDR1 and CDR2 are MNHEY and SVGEGT. With 0 bases removed from V and 7 bases from J, the gap between germline ends came to 12 bases. The CDR3 is 15 residues long. The CDR3 DNA follows: TGTGCCAGCAGTTACTCGGCCAGCGAAGGTGAAAAACTGTTTTTT. It codes for CASSYSASEGEKLFF.

For this clonotype: This may come from a read error, since a much larger clone is one base off. This CDR3 is CSVSGVAGAYNEQLF. CDR3 sequence (DNA): TGCAGCGTGTCGGGAGTAGCGGGGGCATACAATGAGCAGTTGTTC. The V gene is TRBV29-1, the J gene TRBJ2-1, with TRBD2 matching 9 bases. Germline values: CDR1 SQVTM, CDR2 ANQGSEA. The CDR3 extends over 15 amino acids.

This clonotype was picked up a small number of times. The chain employs TRBV6-5 and TRBJ1-2; tentatively, D is TRBD1 (5 bases). This CDR3 has 12 amino acids. Germline CDR1 MNHEY, CDR2 SVGAGI. V shed 0 bases and J shed 8 bases, with 7 bases lying between them. CDR3 residues: CASSYSGHGYTF. The CDR3 bases are TGTGCCAGCAGTTACTCCGGACACGGCTACACCTTC.

This clonotype was seen many times. The gene calls are TRBV25-1 and TRBJ2-3; TRBD1 agrees at 7 bases. Trimming removed 2 bases from V and 6 bases from J; junction bases left unmatched: 5. CDR1 MGHDK and CDR2 SYGVNS come from the germline V gene. The CDR3 is 14 residues long. CDR3 residues: CASSEGQDPDTQYF. CDR3 bases: TGTGCCAGCAGTGAAGGACAGGACCCGGATACGCAGTATTTT.

In this sample, this clonotype turned up many times. J is TRBJ1-2 and V is TRBV9; D unclear. V was trimmed by 3 bases and J by 2 bases, leaving 5 bases between them. The CDR3 runs to 12 residues. The germline gives CDR1 SGDLS, CDR2 YYNGEE. The DNA for the CDR3 is TGTGCCAGCAGCGCAAGAAACTATGGCTACACCTTC. It is translated as CASSARNYGYTF.

This clonotype was seen at least ten times. The CDR3 sequence is CATSDLGGGNEQFF. CDR3 nucleotide sequence: TGTGCCACCAGTGATTTGGGGGGAGGCAATGAGCAGTTCTTC. V is TRBV24-1 and J is TRBJ2-1; tentatively, D is TRBD2 (6 bases). Deletions cut 0 bases from V and 6 bases from J, with 8 bases between. This CDR3 has 14 amino acids. Per the germline V gene, CDR1 is KGHDR and CDR2 is SFDVKD.

This clonotype was counted between two and nine times. This sequence joins TRBV6-1 and TRBJ1-1, with D perhaps matching TRBD1 (5 bases). This CDR3 has 12 amino acids. Trimming took 4 bases from V and 5 from J, leaving 8 bases between them. Germline lookup yields CDR1 MNHNS and CDR2 SASEGT. Written as DNA, the CDR3 is TGTGCCAGCAGTGTAGGGGAAACTGAAGCTTTCTTT. Its translation: CASSVGETEAFF.

The table lists this clonotype with a few counts. The genes are TRBV27 and TRBJ1-5; weak D call: TRBD1 (5 bases). The CDR3 loop spans 15 amino acids. Trimming took off 4 bases at V and 6 bases at J, with 16 bases between the two ends. Germline V lookup: CDR1 MNHEY, CDR2 SMNVEV (reference sequence). The CDR3 coding sequence is TGTGCCAGCAGTTCGGGCAACAGGAGGGGTCAGCCCCAGCATTTT. As protein: CASSSGNRRGQPQHF.

The chain uses TRBV12-3 or TRBV12-4 and TRBJ1-1; 7 bases match TRBD1. J gave up 11 bases and V 6 bases, and 12 bases lay outside the gene matches. CDR3 length: 13 residues. CDR3 loop: CASRPRGRARAFF. CDR3 nucleotide sequence: TGTGCCAGCAGACCGAGGGGGCGGGCCCGGGCTTTCTTT.

The chain uses TRBV29-1 and TRBJ2-7; 9 nucleotides align to TRBD1. Germline values: CDR1 SQVTM, CDR2 ANQGSEA. The CDR3 covers 13 residues. With V trimmed by 7 bases and J by 3 bases, 7 bases remained unmatched. The CDR3 nucleotides are TGCAGCGCGGCTGGGGACAGGGACTACGAGCAGTACTTC. Translation: CSAAGDRDYEQYF.

To note about this clonotype: A much larger clone lies one base from this, so it may be a read error. V is TRBV7-8 and J is TRBJ2-5; TRBD1 might be the D (5 bases). CDR1 is SGHVS, CDR2 FQNEAQ, per germline. CDR3 size: 15 residues. The CDR3 loop reads CASSLYPGAVEIQYF. As DNA, the CDR3 is TGTGCCAGCAGCTTATATCCTGGGGCGGTGGAGATCCAGTACTTC.

This clonotype was counted many times. The V call is TRBV18, the J call TRBJ2-7; 12 positions agree with TRBD1. The junction had 7 bases not matched to a gene; V was cut back by 3 bases and J by 4 bases. The CDR3 has 16 amino acids. Germline assignment: CDR1 KGHSH and CDR2 LQKENI. The CDR3 sequence: CASSPPGQGAPYEQYV. CDR3 in DNA: TGTGCCAGCTCACCTCCGGGACAGGGGGCTCCATACGAGCAGTACGTC.

This clonotype was seen at least ten times. The chain uses TRBV25-1 and TRBJ1-6, with D hard to call. Germline V gives CDR1 MGHDK, CDR2 SYGVNS. V was shortened by 3 bases and J by 7 bases, with 7 bases between the two germline ends. The CDR3 is made up of 13 amino acids. The CDR3 sequence: CASSEVYNSPLHF. CDR3 bases: TGTGCCAGCAGTGAGGTCTACAATTCACCCCTCCACTTT. Supplemented by reference TRBV25-1 and TRBJ1-6, the full variable domain reads EADIYQTPRYLVIGTGKKITLECSQTMGHDKMYWYQQDPGMELHLIHYSYGVNSTEKGDLSSESTVSRIRTEHFPLTLESARPSHTSQYLCASSEVYNSPLHFGNGTRLTVT.

This clonotype was seen a handful of times. CDR3 in amino acids: CASRGQYNEQFF. In DNA, the CDR3 is TGTGCCAGCAGGGGACAGTACAATGAGCAGTTCTTC. This chain uses TRBV6-5 with TRBJ2-1; 7 bases are shared with TRBD1. The CDR3 totals 12 residues. Germline-derived CDR1 and CDR2 are MNHEY and SVGAGI. The J segment lost 4 bases and the V segment lost 6 bases, leaving 0 bases of the junction unmatched.

This clonotype was counted only a few times. V gene TRBV20-1 combines with J gene TRBJ2-5, with TRBD2 identical over 8 bases. The CDR3 loop spans 16 amino acids. V lost 1 base to trimming and J lost 5 bases; unmatched junction nucleotides: 12. Germline lookup yields CDR1 DFQATT and CDR2 SNEGSKA (reference sequence). CDR3 DNA: TGCAGTGCTAGAGGAACGGCTAGCGGGCATGTTGAGACCCAGTACTTC. Protein product: CSARGTASGHVETQYF.

A few counts support this clonotype. The chain has TRBV4-3 and TRBJ1-2; TRBD1 matches at 7 bases. The CDR3 sequence is 13 residues long. The V gene end was trimmed by 4 bases and the J gene end by 8 bases; junction bases not matched to a gene: 7. From germline, CDR1 is LGHNA and CDR2 YSLEER. The CDR3 DNA reads TGCGCCAGCAGCCCAGGGGGTTCTTGGGGCTACACCTTC. Protein sequence: CASSPGGSWGYTF.

In this sample, this clonotype turned up many times. The rearrangement links TRBV7-2 to TRBJ2-7, with D uncertain. Per germline, CDR1 SGHTA and CDR2 FQGNSA. This CDR3 is 12 amino acids long. Deletions cut 3 bases from V and 3 bases from J, with 6 bases between. CDR3 residues: CASSLWGYEQYV. The CDR3 nucleotides read TGTGCCAGCAGCTTGTGGGGCTACGAGCAGTACGTC.

V and J are TRBV9 and TRBJ2-1; D might be TRBD1 (5 bases). With 1 base removed from V and 10 bases from J, the gap between germline ends came to 18 bases. Germline CDR1 is SGDLS and CDR2 is YYNGEE. This CDR3 comprises 15 residues. CDR3 nucleotides: TGTGCCAGCAGCGTATTCCCCCAGGGTGAGGACGAGCAGTTCTTC. As protein: CASSVFPQGEDEQFF.

The J gene is TRBJ2-7, the V gene TRBV20-1; no clear D gene. CDR3 size: 12 residues. The V gene lost 0 bases and the J gene lost 5 bases, with 8 bases spanning the gap. Germline CDR1 is DFQATT and CDR2 is SNEGSKA (reference sequence). CDR3 DNA: TGCAGTGCTAGAGATGGGATAAACGAGCAGTACTTC. Its translation: CSARDGINEQYF.

This clonotype was picked up many times. The genes are TRBV5-1 and TRBJ2-5; possible D gene TRBD1, 5 bases. CDR3 length: 13 amino acids. Germline lookup yields CDR1 SGHRS and CDR2 YFSETQ. V dropped 5 bases and J dropped 2 bases, with 10 bases sitting between them. The CDR3 is CASRDTSQETQYF. The CDR3 bases are TGCGCCAGCAGGGACACCTCTCAAGAGACCCAGTACTTC.

This clonotype was counted many times. The rearrangement uses TRBV7-6 and TRBJ1-1; 9 bases are shared with TRBD1. Germline-derived CDR1 and CDR2 are SGHVS and FNYEAQ. Unmatched junction bases numbered 8, after V lost 5 bases and J lost 4 bases. The CDR3 is 15 amino acids. CDR3 sequence (DNA): TGTGCCAGCAGCCCGCGGACAGGGGAGGGCACTGAAGCTTTCTTT. This sequence encodes CASSPRTGEGTEAFF.

This clonotype was seen more than once but under ten times. The genes are TRBV10-3 and TRBJ2-2, with D maybe TRBD1 (6 bases). In germline, CDR1 is ENHRY, CDR2 SYGVKD. Between the trimmed V and J ends, which lost 3 bases and 0 bases, there was a span of 11 bases. The CDR3 runs to 16 residues. The CDR3 nucleotides are TGTGCCATCAGTGACCCGGACAGAACGAACACCGGGGAGCTGTTTTTT. This codes for CAISDPDRTNTGELFF.

This clonotype was found many times. The V and J genes are TRBV3-1 and TRBJ2-1, with D tentatively TRBD1 or TRBD2 (5 bases each). Trimming pared 0 bases from V and 8 bases from J, leaving 29 bases between. The germline CDR1 and CDR2 sequences are LGHDT and YNNKEL (reference sequence). CDR3 length equals 20 residues. This chain's CDR3 is CASSQESGPPSTARYHEQFF. CDR3 DNA sequence: TGTGCCAGCAGCCAAGAGTCGGGACCACCTTCGACTGCTAGGTACCATGAGCAGTTCTTC.